This T cell receptor beta chain was recovered during a study of cytomegalovirus exposure and HLA in healthy donors (TCRdb year 2017). Background on the whole study: In an earlier analysis of about 560 of the donors, 276 Gb of sequence data and 95 million to 130 million unique TCR beta sequences from roughly 180 million T cells were reported. The T cell repertoires of 666 subjects were profiled by immunosequencing and related to cytomegalovirus serostatus. Every discovery cohort repertoire had been produced on one sequencing platform. The aim of the study was to test whether cataloging public T cell receptors could identify signatures of past pathogen exposure. A handful of DR-DQ haplotypes were handled as single units for association and clustering because linkage in the cohort was strong. Class I and class II HLA loci were covered by the typing at four-digit resolution. On average, around 230,000 unique TCR beta nucleotide sequences were sequenced per donor among about 400 genotyped donors of the cohort, with around 19% of those sequences being non-productive. Rather than using new phenotypic data, the later analysis identified candidate immune exposures from TCR beta sequences and from how often those sequences occurred across donors. High-throughput TCR immunosequencing, statistical association of individual TCRs with disease status, and machine learning were combined to predict cytomegalovirus infection status. Donor age, sex, ethnicity and CMV serostatus were compiled together with the repertoire data. Among the roughly 390 genotyped donors, under 90% belonged to the genetic ancestry cluster associated with self-reported Caucasian donors. In addition to the first cohort of 666 subjects, a separate validation cohort of 120 different subjects was used. An early release that covered 640 HLA-typed donors contained 300 to 350 gigabases of sequencing data and 75 million to 100 million unique TCR sequences. To study patterns of TCR occurrence, a later analysis re-analyzed previously published TCR beta repertoires from 500 to 850 donors and added high-resolution HLA genotyping. Typing coverage differed by locus: A, B, C, DRB1 and DQB1 were typed in about 629-640 donors, DQA1 in about 500, DPA1 in 600 to 610, and DPB1 in around 490. Genome-wide SNP genotypes for about 55% of the roughly 670 donors were used in a later genetic analysis, which treated that subset as a discovery cohort. An earlier analysis of 587 of the donors applied high-throughput TCR beta sequencing to assess whether each TCR beta V gene segment acted as functional or pseudogenic.

CDR1 is given as PRHDT and CDR2 as FYEKMQ, both from the germline V gene (reference sequence). The germline V and J ends show losses of 4 bases and 7 bases respectively, and no gene match explains 8 bases of the junction. Inclusive of the bounding cysteine and phenylalanine, the CDR3 is 14 residues long. Only CDR3 DNA is held: 42 bases, read in frame from base 1. Broad study findings and their caveats: Assigning TCR associations to individual alleles was difficult when HLA alleles, especially DR and DQ, strongly co-occurred. The authors suggested that the approach could potentially be extended to other disease states and immunological phenotypes. In vitro tests confirmed that a few of the cytomegalovirus-associated TCR beta chains recognize cytomegalovirus antigens. This cohort had only TCR beta chains sequenced, and the lack of alpha or paired-chain data limited which features could be detected. Some IMGT-functional V segments, including TRBV6-2 and TRBV6-3, could not be told apart with the 87-base-pair reads, so those segments were excluded. For the cohort, immune exposure information was limited to CMV serostatus. Compared with equally common non-associated chains, HLA-associated TCR beta chains in a later analysis were more clonally expanded and had lower generation probabilities. According to a later genetic analysis, donors in an Asian-associated ancestry cluster had fewer N-insertions in productive TCRs than the approximately 710-donor mean. Sequencing depth was assumed to be roughly uniform across donors in the presence/absence analyses, though that assumption may not hold. At a false discovery rate of 0.05, a later analysis linked 15,000 to 20,000 TCR beta sequences to specific HLA alleles. In a later analysis, several top co-occurrence clusters were reported to appear linked to parvovirus B19, influenza, CMV and Epstein-Barr virus. Most TCR sequences were seen in very few donors, while some public TCRs were found in many individuals. A total of 150 or so TCR beta chains were listed by the study as associated with cytomegalovirus. A later genetic analysis associated a missense DCLRE1C variant with V-gene and J-gene trimming of TCR beta chains, and an independent cohort replicated the association. Broadly in line with IMGT annotations, most TCR beta V segments showed up in productive rearrangements about 90% or about 30% of the time in an earlier analysis of 587 of the donors. Linkage disequilibrium might explain the correlated functional status among segregating V segments, but an unknown experimental factor could not be excluded. Over 15 rarely observed V segments, including chromosome 9 orphons, were excluded from the earlier analysis of some 590 of the donors because counts were too low. In both the original and validation cohorts, the classifier was reported to diagnose cytomegalovirus status with high specificity and sensitivity. Because some donors lacked HLA typing at each locus, the association tests relied only on the typed subset. Most CMV-associated TCR beta chains appeared to be HLA-restricted in a later analysis, and the HLA associations seemed to be driven largely by CMV exposure. A further reported finding was that TCR beta sequences accurately predicted the HLA-A and HLA-B alleles for most subjects in the first cohort. A group of highly shared sequence variants was considered likely to be a technical artifact of the sequencing pipeline. According to a later analysis, TCR association rates differed among HLA loci, with DRB1 alleles showing the most associated TCRs and HLA-C alleles showing the fewest.

Receptors were amplified or captured by the immunoSEQ multiplex PCR assay. For the multiplex PCR, a mixture combining 60 forward primers for TCR Vbeta segments and 13 reverse primers for TCR Jbeta segments was used. The CDR3 region of rearranged TCR beta genes was amplified from genomic DNA by a multiplex PCR assay. Amplified TCR beta libraries were sequenced as 87-base-pair reads on the Illumina HiSeq System. On the authors' methods: A later analysis counted around 72 million unique TCR beta chains across the roughly 700 repertoires, and some 11 million of these chains were shared by at least two donors. To remove PCR and sequencing errors, raw reads were error-corrected and collapsed into unique sequences using a nearest-neighbor algorithm that merged closely related sequences. V, D and J gene segments were assigned by aligning CDR3 sequences to IMGT reference sequences. Each retained sequence needed at least a six-nucleotide match to both a V gene segment and a J gene segment. Rearrangements were classified as productive when the CDR3 lacked stop codons and remained in frame with V and J, and all other rearrangements were classified as non-productive. CDR3 was defined by IMGT convention, running from the second conserved V-encoded cysteine to the conserved J-encoded phenylalanine. The earlier analysis of about 610 of the donors excluded sequences that lacked an unambiguous match to a single V gene segment. An earlier analysis of under 750 of the donors called V segments functional above 56.7% productive rearrangements and segregating when the between-donor standard deviation exceeded 5%. A statistical classification framework was developed to diagnose cytomegalovirus status using the catalog of TCR beta chain sequences. A later analysis assigned V and J genes by comparing TCR nucleotide sequences with IMGT/GENE-DB human TR gene sequences. Using the TCRdist pipeline, a later analysis assigned CDR3 sequences along with most-parsimonious VDJ recombination scenarios. In a later analysis, each TCR beta chain was defined by its CDR3 amino acid sequence together with its V-gene family, and reads lacking a unique V-gene family were excluded. A later analysis removed 592 highly shared, low-generation-probability nucleotide sequences to deal with suspected cross-contamination and a sequencing artifact. In a later analysis, a clonal expansion index for each public chain was calculated from normalized within-repertoire ranks of inferred template counts. In a later analysis, generation probabilities were computed with a VDJ recombination model fitted to out-of-frame rearrangements, and the resulting probabilities were checked against IGoR. In a later analysis, hypergeometric tests were used to score TCR-TCR, TCR-HLA and TCR-CMV co-occurrence, with a repertoire-size bias correction applied to TCR pairs. In a later analysis, false discovery rates were estimated by permuting HLA or CMV assignments 20 times. In a later analysis, co-occurring TCRs were grouped with DBSCAN, and TCRdist sequence similarity was added when clustering was performed within HLA-allele-positive subsets. Repertoires with fewer than 30,000 or more than 120,000 public chains were left out of co-occurrence clustering, as were five repertoires with anomalous nucleotide sharing. TCRdb carries this immuneACCESS record with in-frame sequences only. Its versions omit some clonotypes, under half of them owing to an unresolved V gene in the studies checked, with the rest unexplained. Clone size and the V and J calls come from that table; the DNA yielded D and trimming. Across this sample there are roughly 86,000 clones, with around 71% seen only once. Under 10% of the sample belongs to the ten largest clones.

Regarding this clone: The target of this receptor is not known. One base away there is no much larger clone; base qualities are not given.

The cohort consisted of hundreds of healthy bone marrow donors. Cohort members were all nominally healthy when sampled, although unrecorded immune exposures were likely present. The donor tested CMV seronegative and was one of the 352 seronegative cohort members. Each donor provided a peripheral blood sample, and peripheral blood mononuclear cells were used for TCR beta sequencing. Genomic DNA was extracted from the blood cell samples with the Qiagen DNeasy Blood Extraction Kit. Material for sequencing was PBMCs. Here the chain combines TRBV13 and TRBJ2-7, and 9 junctional nucleotides match TRBD1. This TCR was recovered from a man aged 60-69 years in good health and CMV-seronegative. The DNA reads TGTGCCAGCAGCTCCCGGGACAGGGAGTTGGAGCAGTACTTC. Its protein product is CASSSRDRELEQYF.